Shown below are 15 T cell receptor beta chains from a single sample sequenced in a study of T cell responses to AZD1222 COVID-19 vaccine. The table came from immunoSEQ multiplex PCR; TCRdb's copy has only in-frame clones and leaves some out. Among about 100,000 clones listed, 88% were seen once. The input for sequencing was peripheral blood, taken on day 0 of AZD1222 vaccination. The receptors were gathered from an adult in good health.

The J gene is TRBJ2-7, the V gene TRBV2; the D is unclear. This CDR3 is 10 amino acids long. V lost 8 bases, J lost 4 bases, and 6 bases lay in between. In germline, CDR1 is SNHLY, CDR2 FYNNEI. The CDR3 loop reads CASGRYEQYF. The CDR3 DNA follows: TGTGCCAGCGGCAGGTACGAGCAGTACTTC.

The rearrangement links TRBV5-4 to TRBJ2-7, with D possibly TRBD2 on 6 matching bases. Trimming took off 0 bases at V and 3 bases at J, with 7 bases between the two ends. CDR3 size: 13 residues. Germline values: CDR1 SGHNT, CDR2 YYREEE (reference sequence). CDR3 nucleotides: TGTGCCAGCAGCTTGGTGGGAGGCTACGAGCAGTACTTC. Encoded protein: CASSLVGGYEQYF.

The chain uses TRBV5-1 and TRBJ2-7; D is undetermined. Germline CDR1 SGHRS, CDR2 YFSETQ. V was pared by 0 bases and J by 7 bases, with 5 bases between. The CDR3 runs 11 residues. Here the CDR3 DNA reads TGCGCCAGCAGCTTGGGTGGGGAGCAGTACTTC. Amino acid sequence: CASSLGGEQYF.

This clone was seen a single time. DNA for the CDR3: TGTGCCAGCAGTGACTCGGCGGGAACCTACAATGAGCAGTTCTTC. It specifies CASSDSAGTYNEQFF. The V and J genes are TRBV6-4 and TRBJ2-1; D perhaps matches TRBD2 (6 bases). Deletions cut 0 bases from V and 2 bases from J, with 8 bases between. Germline V CDR1 and CDR2: MRHNA, SNTAGT. The CDR3 covers 15 residues.

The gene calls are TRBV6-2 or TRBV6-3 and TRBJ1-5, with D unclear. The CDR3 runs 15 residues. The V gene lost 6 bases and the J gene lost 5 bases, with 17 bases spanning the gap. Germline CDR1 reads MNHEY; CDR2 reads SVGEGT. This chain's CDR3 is CASSSGEAGDQPQHF. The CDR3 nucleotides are TGTGCCAGCAGCAGCGGGGAGGCAGGTGATCAGCCCCAGCATTTT.

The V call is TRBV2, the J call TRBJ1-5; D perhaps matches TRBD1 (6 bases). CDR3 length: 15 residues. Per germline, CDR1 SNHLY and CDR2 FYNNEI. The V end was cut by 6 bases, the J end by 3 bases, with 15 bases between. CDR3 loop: CASRRGEVDNQPQHF. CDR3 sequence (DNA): TGTGCCAGCAGGAGGGGGGAGGTGGACAATCAGCCCCAGCATTTT.

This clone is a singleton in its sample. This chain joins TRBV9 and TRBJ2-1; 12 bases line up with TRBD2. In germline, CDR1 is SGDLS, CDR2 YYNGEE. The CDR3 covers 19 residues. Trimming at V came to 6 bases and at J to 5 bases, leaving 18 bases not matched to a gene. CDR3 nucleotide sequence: TGTGCCAGCACCCTGGATGCTAGCGGGAGGGCCATGGCCCACAATGAGCAGTTCTTC. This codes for CASTLDASGRAMAHNEQFF.

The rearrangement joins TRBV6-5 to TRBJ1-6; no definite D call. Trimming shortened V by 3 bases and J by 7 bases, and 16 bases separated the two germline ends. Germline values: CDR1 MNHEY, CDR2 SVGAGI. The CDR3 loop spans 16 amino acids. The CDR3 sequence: CASSYLQLHSNSPLHF. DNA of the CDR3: TGTGCCAGCAGTTATCTTCAGCTCCACTCCAATTCACCCCTCCACTTT.

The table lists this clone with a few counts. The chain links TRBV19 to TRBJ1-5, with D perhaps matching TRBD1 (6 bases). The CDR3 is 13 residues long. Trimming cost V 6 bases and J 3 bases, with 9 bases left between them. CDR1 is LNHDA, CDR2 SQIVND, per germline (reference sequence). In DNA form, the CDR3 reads TGTGCCAGTAGCGGGACACACAATCAGCCCCAGCATTTT. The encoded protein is CASSGTHNQPQHF.

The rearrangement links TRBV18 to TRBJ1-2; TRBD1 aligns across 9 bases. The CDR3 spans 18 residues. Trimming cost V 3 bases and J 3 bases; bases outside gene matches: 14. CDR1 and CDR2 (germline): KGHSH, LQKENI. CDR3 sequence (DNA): TGTGCCAGCTCACCCGCCGCTACAGGGGGCTATAAGGACTATGGCTACACCTTC. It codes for CASSPAATGGYKDYGYTF.

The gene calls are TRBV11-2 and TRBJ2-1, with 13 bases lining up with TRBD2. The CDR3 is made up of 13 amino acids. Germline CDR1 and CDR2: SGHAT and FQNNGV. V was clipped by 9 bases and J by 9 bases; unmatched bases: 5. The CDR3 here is CASGLAGVGEQFF. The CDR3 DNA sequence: TGTGCCAGTGGACTAGCGGGAGTGGGTGAGCAGTTCTTC.

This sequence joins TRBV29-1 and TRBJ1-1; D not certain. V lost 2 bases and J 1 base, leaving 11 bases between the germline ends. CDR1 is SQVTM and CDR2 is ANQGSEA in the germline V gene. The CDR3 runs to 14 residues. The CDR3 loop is CSVEKDLANTEAFF. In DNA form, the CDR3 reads TGCAGCGTTGAAAAAGACTTAGCGAACACTGAAGCTTTCTTT.

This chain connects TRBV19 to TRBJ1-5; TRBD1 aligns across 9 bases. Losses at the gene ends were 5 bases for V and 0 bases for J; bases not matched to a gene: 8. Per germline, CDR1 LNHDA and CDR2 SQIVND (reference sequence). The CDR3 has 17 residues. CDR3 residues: CASSLMTGGISNQPQHF. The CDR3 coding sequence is TGTGCCAGTAGTTTGATGACAGGGGGGATTAGCAATCAGCCCCAGCATTTT.

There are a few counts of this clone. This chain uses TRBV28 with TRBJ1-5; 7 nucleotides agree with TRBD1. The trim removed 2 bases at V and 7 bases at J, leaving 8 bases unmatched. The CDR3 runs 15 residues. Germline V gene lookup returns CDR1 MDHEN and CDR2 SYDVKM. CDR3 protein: CASSLLGQTRQPQHF. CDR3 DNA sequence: TGTGCCAGCAGTTTACTGGGACAGACGAGGCAGCCCCAGCATTTT.

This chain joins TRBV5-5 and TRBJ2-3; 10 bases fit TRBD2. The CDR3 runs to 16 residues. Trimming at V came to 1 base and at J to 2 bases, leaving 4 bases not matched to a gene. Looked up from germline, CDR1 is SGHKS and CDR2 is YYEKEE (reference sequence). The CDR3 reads CASSLTSGTVTDTQYF. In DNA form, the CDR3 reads TGTGCCAGCAGCTTGACTAGCGGGACGGTCACAGATACGCAGTATTTT.